What follows describes a single TCR beta chain. The germline V gene has CDR1 SGHRS and CDR2 YFSETQ. V lost 0 bases and J 0 bases, leaving 13 bases between the germline ends. The CDR3 runs to 17 residues. These data originate in a study of cytomegalovirus exposure and HLA in healthy donors. Researchers ran the PCR with 60 Vbeta and 13 Jbeta primers. Sequencing used immunoSEQ multiplex PCR; TCRdb keeps in-frame clones, though not all of them. The sample yields 150,000 to 200,000 clones, 80% to 85% seen once. Material: PBMCs. The clonotype comes from a boy aged 5-17 years in good health and CMV-seronegative. This chain connects TRBV5-1 to TRBJ2-1; D is possibly TRBD2 (5 bases). The CDR3 loop reads CASSLGAGQSSYNEQFF. The CDR3 nucleotides read TGCGCCAGCAGCTTGGGTGCGGGCCAGAGCTCCTACAATGAGCAGTTCTTC.